The clone carrying this T cell receptor (beta chain) was seen more than once but under ten times. Antigen unknown. The sample comes from a study of OX40 agonist ivuxolimab in advanced cancers. Turning to the study itself: Those enrolled were 82.7% male, with a mean age of approximately 60 years and ages from roughly 20 to 85. Findings and limits, study-wide: Clonal expansion was among the lowest in partial responders at 0.1-3.0 mg/kg, especially CD8+. In general, CD8+ T cells held more expanded clones than CD4+ did, on average. Both blood CD4+ and CD8+ T cells showed clonal growth by week 6 at 0.1 to 3.0 mg/kg.

TCRdb's copy holds only in-frame clones and misses some; the assay was immunoSEQ multiplex PCR. Among 96,000 or so clones listed, 70% to 85% were seen once. The CDR3 has 18 amino acids. V lost 0 bases to trimming and J lost 4 bases; unmatched junction nucleotides: 12. Per germline, CDR1 LNHNV and CDR2 YYDKDF (reference sequence). The chain is built from TRBV15 and TRBJ1-2, with 9 nucleotides matching TRBD1. Sequences were derived from CD4+ or CD8+ T cells sorted from blood, sampled in a trial of the OX40 agonist ivuxolimab. The source of this sequence is an adult with an advanced solid tumor such as melanoma, head and neck, liver or kidney cancer. The CDR3 here is CATSRDGGDRVDAYGYTF. The CDR3 DNA reads TGTGCCACCAGCAGAGATGGGGGGGACAGGGTAGACGCCTATGGCTACACCTTC.